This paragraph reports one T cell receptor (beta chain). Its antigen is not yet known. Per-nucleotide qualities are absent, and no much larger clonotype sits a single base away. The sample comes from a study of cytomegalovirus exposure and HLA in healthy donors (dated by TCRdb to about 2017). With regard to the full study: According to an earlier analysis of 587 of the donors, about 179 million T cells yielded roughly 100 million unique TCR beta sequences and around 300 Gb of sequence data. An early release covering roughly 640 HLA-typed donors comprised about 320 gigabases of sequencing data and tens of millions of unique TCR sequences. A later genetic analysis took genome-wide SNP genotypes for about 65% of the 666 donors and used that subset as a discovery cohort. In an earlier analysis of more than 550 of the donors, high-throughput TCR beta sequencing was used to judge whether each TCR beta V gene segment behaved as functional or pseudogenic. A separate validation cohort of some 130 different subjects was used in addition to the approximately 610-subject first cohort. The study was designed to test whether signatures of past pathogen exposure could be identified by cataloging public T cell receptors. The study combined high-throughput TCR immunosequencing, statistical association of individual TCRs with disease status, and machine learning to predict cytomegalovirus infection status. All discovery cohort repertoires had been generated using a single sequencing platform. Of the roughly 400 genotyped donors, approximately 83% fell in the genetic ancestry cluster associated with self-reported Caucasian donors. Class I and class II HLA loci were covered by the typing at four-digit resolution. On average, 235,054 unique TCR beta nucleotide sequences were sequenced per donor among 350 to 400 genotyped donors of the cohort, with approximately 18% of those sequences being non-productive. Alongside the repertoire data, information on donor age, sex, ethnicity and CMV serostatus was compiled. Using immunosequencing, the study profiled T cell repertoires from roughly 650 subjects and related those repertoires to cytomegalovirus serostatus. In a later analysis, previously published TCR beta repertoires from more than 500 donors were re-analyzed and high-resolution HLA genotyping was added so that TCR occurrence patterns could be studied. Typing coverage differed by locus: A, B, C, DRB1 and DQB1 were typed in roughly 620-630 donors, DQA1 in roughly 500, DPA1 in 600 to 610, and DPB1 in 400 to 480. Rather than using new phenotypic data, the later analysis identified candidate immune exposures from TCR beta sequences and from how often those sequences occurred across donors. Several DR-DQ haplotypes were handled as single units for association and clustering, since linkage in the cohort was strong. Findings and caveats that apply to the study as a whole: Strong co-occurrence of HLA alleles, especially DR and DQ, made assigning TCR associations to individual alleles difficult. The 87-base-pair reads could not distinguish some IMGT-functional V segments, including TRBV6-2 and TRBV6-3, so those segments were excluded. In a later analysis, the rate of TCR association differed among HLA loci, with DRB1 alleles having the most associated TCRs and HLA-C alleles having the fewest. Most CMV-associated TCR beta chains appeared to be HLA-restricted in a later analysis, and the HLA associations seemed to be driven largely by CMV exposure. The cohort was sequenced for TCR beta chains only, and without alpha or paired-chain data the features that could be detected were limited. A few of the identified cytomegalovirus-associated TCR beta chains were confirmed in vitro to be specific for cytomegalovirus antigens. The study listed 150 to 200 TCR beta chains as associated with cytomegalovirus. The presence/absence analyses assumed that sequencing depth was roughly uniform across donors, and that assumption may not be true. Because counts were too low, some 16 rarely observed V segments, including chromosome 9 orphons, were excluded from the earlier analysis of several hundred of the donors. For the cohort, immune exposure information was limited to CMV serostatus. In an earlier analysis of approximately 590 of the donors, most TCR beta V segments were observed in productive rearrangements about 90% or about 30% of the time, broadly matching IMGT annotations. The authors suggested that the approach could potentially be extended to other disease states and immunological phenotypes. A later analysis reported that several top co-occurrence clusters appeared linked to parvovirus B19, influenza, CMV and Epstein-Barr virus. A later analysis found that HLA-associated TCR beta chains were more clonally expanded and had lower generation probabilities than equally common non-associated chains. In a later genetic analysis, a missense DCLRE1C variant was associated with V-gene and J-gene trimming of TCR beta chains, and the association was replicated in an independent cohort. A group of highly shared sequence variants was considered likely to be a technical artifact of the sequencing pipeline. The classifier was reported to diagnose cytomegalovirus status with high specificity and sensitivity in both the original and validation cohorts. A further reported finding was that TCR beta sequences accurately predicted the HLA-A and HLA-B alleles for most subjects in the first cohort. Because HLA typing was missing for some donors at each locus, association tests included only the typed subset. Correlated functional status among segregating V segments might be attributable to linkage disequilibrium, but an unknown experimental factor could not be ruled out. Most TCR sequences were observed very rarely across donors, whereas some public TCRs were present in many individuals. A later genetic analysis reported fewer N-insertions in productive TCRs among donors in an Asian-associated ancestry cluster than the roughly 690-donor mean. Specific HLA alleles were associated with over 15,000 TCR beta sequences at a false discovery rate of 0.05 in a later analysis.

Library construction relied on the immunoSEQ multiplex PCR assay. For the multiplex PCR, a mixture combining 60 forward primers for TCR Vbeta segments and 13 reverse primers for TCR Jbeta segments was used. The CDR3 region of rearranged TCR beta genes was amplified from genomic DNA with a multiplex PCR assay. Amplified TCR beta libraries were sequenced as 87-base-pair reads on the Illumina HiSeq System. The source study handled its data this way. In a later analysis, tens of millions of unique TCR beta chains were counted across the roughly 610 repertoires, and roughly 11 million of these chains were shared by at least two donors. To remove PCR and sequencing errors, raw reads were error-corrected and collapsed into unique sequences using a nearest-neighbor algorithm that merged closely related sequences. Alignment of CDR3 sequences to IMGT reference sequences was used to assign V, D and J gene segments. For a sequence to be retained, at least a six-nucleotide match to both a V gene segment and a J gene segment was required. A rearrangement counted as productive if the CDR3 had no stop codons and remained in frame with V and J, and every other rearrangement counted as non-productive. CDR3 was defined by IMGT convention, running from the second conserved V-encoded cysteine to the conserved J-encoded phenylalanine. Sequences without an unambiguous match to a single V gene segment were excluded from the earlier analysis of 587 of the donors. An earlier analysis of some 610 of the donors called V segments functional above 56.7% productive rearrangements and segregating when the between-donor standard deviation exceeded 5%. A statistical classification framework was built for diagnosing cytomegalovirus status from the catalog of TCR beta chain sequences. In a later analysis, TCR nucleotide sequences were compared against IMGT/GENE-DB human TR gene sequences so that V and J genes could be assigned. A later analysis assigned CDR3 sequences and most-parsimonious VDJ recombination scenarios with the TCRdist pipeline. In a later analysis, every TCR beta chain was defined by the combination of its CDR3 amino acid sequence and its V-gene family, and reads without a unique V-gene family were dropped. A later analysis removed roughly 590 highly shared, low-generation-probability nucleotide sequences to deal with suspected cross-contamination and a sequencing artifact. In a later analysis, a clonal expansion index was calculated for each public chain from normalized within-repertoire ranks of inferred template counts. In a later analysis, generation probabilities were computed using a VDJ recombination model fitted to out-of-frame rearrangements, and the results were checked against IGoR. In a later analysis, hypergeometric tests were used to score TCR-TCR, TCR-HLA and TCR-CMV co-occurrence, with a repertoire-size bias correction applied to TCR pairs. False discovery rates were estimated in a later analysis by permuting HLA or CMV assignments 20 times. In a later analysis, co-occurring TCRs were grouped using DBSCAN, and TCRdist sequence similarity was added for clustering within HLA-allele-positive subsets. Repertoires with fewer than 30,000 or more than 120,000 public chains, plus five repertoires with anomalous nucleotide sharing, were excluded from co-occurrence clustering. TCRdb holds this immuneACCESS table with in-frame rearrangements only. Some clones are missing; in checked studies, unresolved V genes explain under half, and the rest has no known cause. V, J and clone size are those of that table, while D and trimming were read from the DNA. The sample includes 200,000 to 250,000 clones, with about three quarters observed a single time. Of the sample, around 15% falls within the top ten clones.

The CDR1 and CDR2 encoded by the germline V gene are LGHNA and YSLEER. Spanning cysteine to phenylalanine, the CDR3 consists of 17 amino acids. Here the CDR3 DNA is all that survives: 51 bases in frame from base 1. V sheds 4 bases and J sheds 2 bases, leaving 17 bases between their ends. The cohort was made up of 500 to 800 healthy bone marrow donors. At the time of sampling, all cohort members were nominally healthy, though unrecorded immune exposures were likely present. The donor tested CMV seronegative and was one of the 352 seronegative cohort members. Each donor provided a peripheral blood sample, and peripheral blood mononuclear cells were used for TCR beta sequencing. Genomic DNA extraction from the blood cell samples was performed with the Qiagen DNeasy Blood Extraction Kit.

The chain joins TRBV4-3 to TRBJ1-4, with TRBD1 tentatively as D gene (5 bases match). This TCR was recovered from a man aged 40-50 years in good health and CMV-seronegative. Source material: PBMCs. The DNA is TGCGCCAGCAGCCCCTGGGGCGGGGATCCGACTAATGAAAAACTGTTTTTT. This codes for CASSPWGGDPTNEKLFF.